The entry that follows covers one TCR beta chain sequence. The method was immunoSEQ multiplex PCR; TCRdb's version includes in-frame clones alone and lacks a portion of them. Of around 2,100,000 clones listed, roughly 94% are singletons. The data were taken from a study of shared clonotypes between healthy human individuals. CD45RO-negative CD8 cells positively selected for CCR7 made up the naive population, which excluded terminally differentiated effector memory CD45RA+ cells. The germline CDR1 and CDR2 sequences are SGHTA and FQGNSA. V trimming: 4 bases; J trimming: 4 bases; junction bases outside the gene matches: 9. The CDR3 spans 16 residues.

The chain uses TRBV7-2 and TRBJ1-5, with 8 bases identical to TRBD1. The source material was naive CD8+ T cells sorted from blood. The sequence was obtained from a man younger than 35 in good health. The DNA for the CDR3 is TGTGCCAGCAGCTCAAATGACAGGGGTCCAAATCAGCCCCAGCATTTT. It codes for CASSSNDRGPNQPQHF.